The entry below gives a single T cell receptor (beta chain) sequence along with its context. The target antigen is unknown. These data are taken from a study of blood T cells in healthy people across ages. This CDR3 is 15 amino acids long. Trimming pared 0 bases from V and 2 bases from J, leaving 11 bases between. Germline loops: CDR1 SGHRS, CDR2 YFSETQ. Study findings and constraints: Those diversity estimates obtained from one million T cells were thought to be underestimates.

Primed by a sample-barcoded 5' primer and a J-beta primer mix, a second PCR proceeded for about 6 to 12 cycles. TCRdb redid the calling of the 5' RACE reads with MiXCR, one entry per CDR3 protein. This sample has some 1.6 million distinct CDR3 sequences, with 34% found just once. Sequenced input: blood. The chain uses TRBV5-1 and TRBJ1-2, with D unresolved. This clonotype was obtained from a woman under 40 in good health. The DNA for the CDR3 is TGCGCCAGCAGCTTGGATCGGGTTGCCAACTATGGCTACACCTTC. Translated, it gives CASSLDRVANYGYTF. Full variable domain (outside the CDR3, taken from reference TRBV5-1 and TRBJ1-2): KAGVTQTPRYLIKTRGQQVTLSCSPISGHRSVSWYQQTPGQGLQFLFEYFSETQRNKGNFPGRFSGRQFSNSRSEMNVSTLELGDSALYLCASSLDRVANYGYTFGSGTRLTVV.